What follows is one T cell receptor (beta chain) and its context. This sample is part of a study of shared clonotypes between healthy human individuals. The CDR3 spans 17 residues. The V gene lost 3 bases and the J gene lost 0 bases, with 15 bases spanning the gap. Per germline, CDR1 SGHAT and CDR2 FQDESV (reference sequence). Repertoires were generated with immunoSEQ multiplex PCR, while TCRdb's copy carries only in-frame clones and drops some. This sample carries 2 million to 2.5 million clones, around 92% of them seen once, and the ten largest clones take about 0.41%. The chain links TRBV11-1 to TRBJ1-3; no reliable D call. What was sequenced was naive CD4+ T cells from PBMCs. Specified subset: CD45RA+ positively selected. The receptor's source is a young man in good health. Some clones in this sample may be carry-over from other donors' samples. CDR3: CASSFSFRRNSGNTIYF. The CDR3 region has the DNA TGTGCCAGCAGCTTCTCATTCAGGCGGAACTCTGGAAACACCATATATTTT.